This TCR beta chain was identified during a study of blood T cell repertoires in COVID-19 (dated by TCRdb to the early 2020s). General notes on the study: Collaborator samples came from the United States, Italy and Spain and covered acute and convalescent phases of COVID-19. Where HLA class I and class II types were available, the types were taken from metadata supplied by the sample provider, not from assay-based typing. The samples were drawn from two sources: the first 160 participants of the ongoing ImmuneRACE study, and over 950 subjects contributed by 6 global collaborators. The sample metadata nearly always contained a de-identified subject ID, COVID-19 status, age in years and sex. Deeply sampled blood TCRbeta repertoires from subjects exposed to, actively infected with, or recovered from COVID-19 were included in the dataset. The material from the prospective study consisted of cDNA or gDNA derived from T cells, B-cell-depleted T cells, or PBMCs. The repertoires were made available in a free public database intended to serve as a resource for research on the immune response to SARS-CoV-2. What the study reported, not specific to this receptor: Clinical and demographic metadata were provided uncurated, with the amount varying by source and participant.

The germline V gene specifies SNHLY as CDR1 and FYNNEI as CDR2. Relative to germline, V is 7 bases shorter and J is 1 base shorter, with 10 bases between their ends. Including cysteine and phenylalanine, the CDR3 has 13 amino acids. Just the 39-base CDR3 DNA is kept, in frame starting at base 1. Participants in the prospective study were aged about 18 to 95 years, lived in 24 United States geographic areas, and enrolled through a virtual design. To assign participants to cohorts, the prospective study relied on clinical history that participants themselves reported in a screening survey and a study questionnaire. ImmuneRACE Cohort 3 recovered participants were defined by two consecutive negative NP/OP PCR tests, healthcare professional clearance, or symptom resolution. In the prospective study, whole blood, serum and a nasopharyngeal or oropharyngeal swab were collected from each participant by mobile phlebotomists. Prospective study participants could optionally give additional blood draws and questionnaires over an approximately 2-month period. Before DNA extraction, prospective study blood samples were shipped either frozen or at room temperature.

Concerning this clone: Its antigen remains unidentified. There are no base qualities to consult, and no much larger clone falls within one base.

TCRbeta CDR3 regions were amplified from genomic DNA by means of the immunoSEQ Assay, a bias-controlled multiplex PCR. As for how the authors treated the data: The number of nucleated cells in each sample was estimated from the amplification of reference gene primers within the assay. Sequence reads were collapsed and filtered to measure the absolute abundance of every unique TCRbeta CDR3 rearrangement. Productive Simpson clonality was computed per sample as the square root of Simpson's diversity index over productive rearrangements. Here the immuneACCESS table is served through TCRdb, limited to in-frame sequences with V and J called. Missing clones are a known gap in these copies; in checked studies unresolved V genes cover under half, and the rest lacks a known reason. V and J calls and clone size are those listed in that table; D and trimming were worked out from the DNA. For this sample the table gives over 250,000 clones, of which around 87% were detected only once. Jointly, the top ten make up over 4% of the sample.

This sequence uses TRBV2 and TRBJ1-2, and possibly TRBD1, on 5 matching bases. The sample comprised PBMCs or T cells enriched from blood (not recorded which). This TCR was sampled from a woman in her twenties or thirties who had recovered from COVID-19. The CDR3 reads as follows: CASNPDSNYGYTF. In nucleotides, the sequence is TGTGCCAGCAATCCCGACAGTAACTATGGCTACACCTTC.